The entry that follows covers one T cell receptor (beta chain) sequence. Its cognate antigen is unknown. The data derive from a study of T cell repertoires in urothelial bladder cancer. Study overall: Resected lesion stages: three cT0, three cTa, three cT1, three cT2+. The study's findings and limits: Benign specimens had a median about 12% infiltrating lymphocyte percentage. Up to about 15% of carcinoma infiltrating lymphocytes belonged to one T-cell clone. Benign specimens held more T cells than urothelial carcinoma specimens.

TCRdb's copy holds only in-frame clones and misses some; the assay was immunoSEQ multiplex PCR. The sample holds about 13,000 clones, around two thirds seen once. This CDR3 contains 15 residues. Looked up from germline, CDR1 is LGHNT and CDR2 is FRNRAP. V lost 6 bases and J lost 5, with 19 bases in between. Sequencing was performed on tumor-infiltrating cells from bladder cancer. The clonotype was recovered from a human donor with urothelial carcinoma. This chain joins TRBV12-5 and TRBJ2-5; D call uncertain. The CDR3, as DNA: TGTGCTAGTGGCCCAACCGGCTGGACGGCCGAGACCCAGTACTTC. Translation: CASGPTGWTAETQYF.